In its sample, the clone carrying this T cell receptor (beta chain) was seen once. The CDR3 contains 17 residues. Germline lookup yields CDR1 LGHNA and CDR2 YNFKEQ. Trimming removed 3 bases from V and 6 bases from J; junction bases left unmatched: 12. Profiled with immunoSEQ multiplex PCR; TCRdb holds only in-frame clones, not every one. Of 200,000 to 250,000 clones detected, roughly nine tenths appear once; the ten largest clones hold roughly 2.7%. The data originate from a study of blood T cell repertoires in COVID-19. On the study more broadly: PBMCs, B-cell-depleted T cells, or T cells provided the cDNA or gDNA that made up the material.

Categorization into cohorts depended on clinical history that participants reported. The origin of this receptor is a woman in her 30s who had recovered from COVID-19. V is TRBV4-2 and J is TRBJ2-3; 10 bases are a match to TRBD2. The source material was PBMCs or T cells enriched from blood (not recorded which). The CDR3 protein is CASSHYASGGGRDTQYF. The DNA of the CDR3 is TGTGCCAGCAGCCACTACGCTAGCGGGGGCGGGAGGGATACGCAGTATTTT.